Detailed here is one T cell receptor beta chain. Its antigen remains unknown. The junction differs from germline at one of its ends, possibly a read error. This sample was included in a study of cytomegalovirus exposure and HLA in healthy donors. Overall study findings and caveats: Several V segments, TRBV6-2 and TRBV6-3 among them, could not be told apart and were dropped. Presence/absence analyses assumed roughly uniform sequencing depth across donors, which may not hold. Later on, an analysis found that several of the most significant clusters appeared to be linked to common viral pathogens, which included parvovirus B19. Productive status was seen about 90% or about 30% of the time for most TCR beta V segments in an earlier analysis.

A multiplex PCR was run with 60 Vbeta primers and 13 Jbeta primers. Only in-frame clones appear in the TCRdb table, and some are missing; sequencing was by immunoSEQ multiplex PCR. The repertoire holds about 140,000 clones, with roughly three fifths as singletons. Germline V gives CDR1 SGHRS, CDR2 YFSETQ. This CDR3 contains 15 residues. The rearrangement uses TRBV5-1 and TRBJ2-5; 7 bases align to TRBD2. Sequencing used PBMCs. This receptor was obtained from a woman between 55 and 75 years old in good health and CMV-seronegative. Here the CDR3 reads CASKGRAGIREPQYF. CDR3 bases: TGCGCCAGCAAGGGCCGAGCGGGGATTCGAGAGCCCCAGTACTTC.